What follows describes a single T cell receptor beta chain. Its antigen is not yet known. Per-base qualities were not stored, and no clone one base away is much larger. The immunoSEQ Assay, a bias-controlled multiplex PCR, was used to amplify TCRbeta CDR3 regions from genomic DNA. Per the source publication's procedure: Within the assay, amplification of reference gene primers was used to estimate how many nucleated cells each sample contained. Sequence reads were collapsed and filtered to measure the absolute abundance of every unique TCRbeta CDR3 rearrangement. Productive Simpson clonality was computed per sample as the square root of Simpson's diversity index over productive rearrangements. The table comes from immuneACCESS by way of TCRdb, which keeps in-frame sequences with V and J called. Part of the clones is missing from these tables; in studies checked, under half for an unresolved V gene and the rest for unknown reasons. V, J and clone size reflect that table, while D and trimming were determined from the DNA. Counted in this sample were about 150,000 clones; roughly 88% of them appeared once. The ten largest clonotypes hold less than 5.5% of the sample.

Trimming accounts for 5 bases at V and 2 bases at J, while the number of junction bases matched to no gene is 12. Via the germline V gene, CDR1 is MNHNS and CDR2 SASEGT. The CDR3 goes from the cysteine to the phenylalanine over 16 residues. The entry retains the CDR3 DNA only, 48 bases that are in frame from base 1. This specimen comes from a study of blood T cell repertoires in COVID-19 (TCRdb year 2020). About the study as a whole: Collaborator samples came from the United States, Italy and Spain and covered acute and convalescent phases of COVID-19. The prospective study material was composed of cDNA or gDNA derived from T cells, B-cell-depleted T cells, or PBMCs. Deeply sampled blood TCRbeta repertoires from subjects exposed to, actively infected with, or recovered from COVID-19 were included in the dataset. The repertoires were released in a freely available public database intended as a resource for research on the immune response to SARS-CoV-2. The samples were drawn from two sources: the first 160 participants of the ongoing ImmuneRACE study, and over 950 subjects contributed by 6 global collaborators. Nearly every sample came with metadata listing a de-identified subject ID, COVID-19 status, age in years and sex. Where available, HLA class I and class II types were taken from metadata supplied by the sample provider and were not determined by assay-based typing.

What the research found in general, with its limitations: How much clinical and demographic metadata was included differed by source and by participant, and the metadata was provided uncurated.

In the prospective study, participants were about 18 to 100 years old, resided in about two dozen geographic areas of the United States, and were enrolled through a virtual design. In the prospective study, participants were assigned to cohorts based on the clinical history participants reported in a screening survey and a study questionnaire. ImmuneRACE Cohort 3 recovered participants were defined by two consecutive negative NP/OP PCR tests, healthcare professional clearance, or symptom resolution. In the prospective study, whole blood, serum and a nasopharyngeal or oropharyngeal swab were collected from each participant by mobile phlebotomists. Over an approximately 2-month period, participants in the prospective study had the option of providing additional blood draws and questionnaires. Prospective study blood samples were shipped either frozen or at room temperature before DNA extraction.

The sequence was collected from a man in his forties or fifties who had recovered from COVID-19. Sequenced material: PBMCs or T cells enriched from blood (not recorded which). This sequence uses TRBV6-1 and TRBJ2-7, with 7 junctional bases fitting TRBD1. The nucleotides are TGTGCCAGCAGTAAAGGGAAGCAGGGGGTTCCCTACGAGCAGTACTTC. It codes for CASSKGKQGVPYEQYF.